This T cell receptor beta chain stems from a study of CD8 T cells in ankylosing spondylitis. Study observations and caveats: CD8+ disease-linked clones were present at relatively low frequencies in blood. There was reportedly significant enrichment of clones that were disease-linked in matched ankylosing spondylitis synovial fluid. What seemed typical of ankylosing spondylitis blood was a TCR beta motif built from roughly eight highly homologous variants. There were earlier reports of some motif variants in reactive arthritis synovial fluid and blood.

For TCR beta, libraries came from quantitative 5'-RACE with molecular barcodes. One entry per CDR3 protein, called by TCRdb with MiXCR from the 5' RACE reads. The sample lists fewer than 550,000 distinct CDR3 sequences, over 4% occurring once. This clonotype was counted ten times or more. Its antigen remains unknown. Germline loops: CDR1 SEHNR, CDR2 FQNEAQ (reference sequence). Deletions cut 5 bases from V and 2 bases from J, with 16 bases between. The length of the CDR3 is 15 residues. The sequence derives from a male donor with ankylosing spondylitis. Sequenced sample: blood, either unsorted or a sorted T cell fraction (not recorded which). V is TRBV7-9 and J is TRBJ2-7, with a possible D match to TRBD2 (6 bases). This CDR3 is CASSARGTSPYEQYF. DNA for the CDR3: TGTGCCAGCAGCGCGAGAGGTACTAGCCCCTACGAGCAGTACTTC. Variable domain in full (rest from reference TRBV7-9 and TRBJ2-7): DTGVSQNPRHKITKRGQNVTFRCDPISEHNRLYWYRQTLGQGPEFLTYFQNEAQLEKSRLLSDRFSAERPKGSFSTLEIQRTEQGDSAMYLCASSARGTSPYEQYFGPGTRLTVT.